Below, 32 T cell receptor beta chains from the same sample are listed, as sequenced in a study of CD8+CD57+ T cells in acquired aplastic anemia. Profiling that covered TCR beta VDJ and CDR3 relied on genomic DNA as its template. TCRdb analysed the reads with MiXCR anew, one entry per CDR3 protein. Counted here are a few hundred thousand distinct CDR3 sequences, roughly 55% occurring once; the ten biggest clones make up 25% to 30%. The sequenced sample was sorted CD4+, CD8+, or CD8+CD57+ T cells (not recorded which) from PBMCs. These receptors all come from a human donor in good health.

This clonotype has at least ten counts. V and J are TRBV20-1 and TRBJ2-2; 8 nucleotides match TRBD2. The CDR3 sequence is 15 residues long. CDR1 and CDR2 (germline): DFQATT, SNEGSKA (reference sequence). Trimming took 4 bases from V and 6 from J; bases not matched to a gene: 10. DNA for the CDR3: TGCAGTGCTACCCGAGGGGGGCGGGAGGCCGGGGAGCTGTTTTTT. It translates to CSATRGGREAGELFF.

This clonotype was observed a handful of times. The chain carries TRBV29-1 and TRBJ1-4; 9 bases align to TRBD1. V lost 8 bases, J lost 5 bases, and 12 bases stayed unmatched. Germline-derived CDR1 and CDR2 are SQVTM and ANQGSEA. CDR3 size: 15 residues. The CDR3 nucleotides read TGCAGCACGAAAGGCGATGGACAGGGGAATGAAAAACTGTTTTTT. Translated: CSTKGDGQGNEKLFF.

This clonotype was observed at least ten times. The junction does not match germline at one end; this may be a read error. The chain uses TRBV6-2 or TRBV6-3 and TRBJ2-1; maybe TRBD1 (6 bases). From germline, CDR1 is MNHEY and CDR2 SVGEGT. The CDR3 covers 12 residues. The CDR3 sequence: CASSYQFDRWSF. In nucleotides, the CDR3 is TGTGCCAGCAGTTATCAGTTTGACAGGTGGAGCTTC.

Regarding this clonotype: A read error may produce the germline difference seen at one junction end. This chain uses TRBV10-3 with TRBJ2-1, with 7 bases that match TRBD1. Germline V gene lookup returns CDR1 ENHRY and CDR2 SYGVKD. The CDR3 length is 14 residues. CDR3 coding DNA: TGTGCCACCAGTGACCCAGGGGGTACGAATGAGCAGTTCTTC. Its translation: CATSDPGGTNEQFF.

This clonotype was counted a few times. The V call is TRBV25-1, the J call TRBJ2-7, with TRBD1 identical over 9 bases. V was clipped by 6 bases and J by 3 bases; unmatched bases: 12. CDR3 length: 16 residues. CDR1 and CDR2 from the germline V gene are MGHDK and SYGVNS. In DNA form, the CDR3 reads TGTGCCAGCAGGGAGGAGATGGACAGGGGCCTCTACGAGCAGTACTTC. Its protein is CASREEMDRGLYEQYF.

The J gene is TRBJ2-7, the V gene TRBV25-1, with unresolved D. Germline CDR1 reads MGHDK; CDR2 reads SYGVNS. Trimming pared 6 bases from V and 6 bases from J, leaving 9 bases between. CDR3 length equals 11 residues. The CDR3: CASRGWVEQYF. In DNA, the CDR3 is TGTGCCAGCAGGGGATGGGTCGAGCAGTACTTC.

Ten or more counts support this clonotype. The chain uses TRBV6-6 and TRBJ2-3; 8 bases map to TRBD2. The ends lost 8 bases at V and 2 bases at J; junction bases unmatched: 9. This CDR3 spans 15 amino acids. Per germline, CDR1 MNHNY and CDR2 SVGAGI (reference sequence). CDR3 in amino acids: CASHGRDYDTDTQYF. Here the CDR3 DNA reads TGTGCCAGCCACGGGAGGGACTACGACACAGATACGCAGTATTTT.

The genes are TRBV9 and TRBJ2-1, with 8 bases lining up with TRBD2. V gave up 0 bases and J gave up 2 bases; unmatched junction bases: 4. The CDR3 sequence is 16 residues long. The germline gives CDR1 SGDLS, CDR2 YYNGEE. The CDR3 loop is CASSVDPGGPYNEQFF. The CDR3, as DNA: TGTGCCAGCAGCGTAGACCCGGGAGGGCCCTACAATGAGCAGTTCTTC.

The V gene is TRBV10-3, the J gene TRBJ2-3; possible D gene TRBD1, 5 bases. Germline CDR1 ENHRY, CDR2 SYGVKD. The V gene lost 10 bases and the J gene lost 2 bases, with 7 bases spanning the gap. The CDR3 runs 11 residues. CDR3 sequence (DNA): TGTGCCAACAGGAACACAGATACGCAGTATTTT. Translated, it gives CANRNTDTQYF.

This chain connects TRBV12-3 or TRBV12-4 to TRBJ2-3; no clear D. V gave up 5 bases and J gave up 4 bases, with 10 bases separating them. The CDR3 length is 13 residues. The CDR3 here is CASSTEPPDTQYF. CDR3 bases: TGTGCCAGCAGTACGGAGCCCCCAGATACGCAGTATTTT.

The chain combines TRBV20-1 with TRBJ2-3; D ambiguous. Trimming took 6 bases from V and 11 from J, leaving 24 bases between them. The germline V gene has CDR1 DFQATT and CDR2 SNEGSKA (reference sequence). CDR3 length: 14 amino acids. The CDR3 region is CSANGKLTDNEQYF. The CDR3 nucleotides are TGCAGTGCCAATGGCAAGTTAACCGACAATGAGCAGTATTTT.

The V gene is TRBV2, the J gene TRBJ2-7, with D possibly being TRBD2 (6 bases). The CDR3 has 14 residues. Trimming pared 7 bases from V and 6 bases from J, leaving 19 bases between. Germline V gene data show CDR1 as SNHLY and CDR2 as FYNNEI. CDR3 nucleotides: TGTGCCAGCACCAGACGGCGCGGGGAGCGCGAGCAGTACTTC. This gives the protein CASTRRRGEREQYF.

Ten or more counts support this clonotype. This rearrangement joins TRBV4-3 to TRBJ2-2; TRBD2 might be the D (5 bases). The V gene lost 1 base and the J gene lost 5 bases, with 14 bases spanning the gap. This CDR3 contains 16 residues. In germline, CDR1 is LGHNA, CDR2 YSLEER. CDR3 DNA sequence: TGCGCCAGCAGCCAAGGGCTAGCTTATGGGACCGGGGAGCTGTTTTTT. Translated: CASSQGLAYGTGELFF.

J is TRBJ1-6 and V is TRBV25-1, with 12 bases matching TRBD1. There are 18 residues in the CDR3. With V trimmed by 5 bases and J by 7 bases, 12 bases remained unmatched. Germline CDR1 is MGHDK and CDR2 is SYGVNS. The CDR3 DNA is TGTGCCAGCAGTTGGGCATCCGGGACAGGGGGCGGAAATTCACCCCTCCACTTT. Residues: CASSWASGTGGGNSPLHF.

The chain links TRBV5-4 to TRBJ1-1, with a tentative D call TRBD1 (6 bases). The germline V and J ends were trimmed by 7 bases and 5 bases, with 27 bases remaining between them. This CDR3 comprises 17 residues. Germline-derived CDR1 and CDR2 are SGHNT and YYREEE (reference sequence). The CDR3, as DNA: TGTGCCAGCTCCCCCCGGTGGGAGGGGGTCTATGCGACTGAAGCTTTCTTT. Its translation: CASSPRWEGVYATEAFF.

The rearrangement uses TRBV24-1 and TRBJ2-3, with D possibly matching TRBD2 (6 bases). V was cut by 6 bases and J by 4 bases, with 13 bases left in between. Looked up from germline, CDR1 is KGHDR and CDR2 is SFDVKD. CDR3 length equals 14 residues. CDR3 loop: CATSSPSAADTQYF. The DNA for the CDR3 is TGTGCCACCAGTAGTCCTAGCGCGGCAGATACGCAGTATTTT.

This clonotype was detected only a few times. The chain couples TRBV6-5 to TRBJ2-7; D not resolved. Looked up from germline, CDR1 is MNHEY and CDR2 is SVGAGI. With 2 bases removed from V and 2 bases from J, the gap between germline ends came to 22 bases. CDR3 length equals 18 residues. In nucleotides, the CDR3 is TGTGCCAGCAGTTACGTCCCCGTCCGACTTACTTTTCCCTACGAGCAGTACTTC. Translation: CASSYVPVRLTFPYEQYF.

The CDR3, as DNA: TGTGCCAGCAGCCCGACAGGGGGCCCGAACACTGAAGCTTTCTTT. Amino acids: CASSPTGGPNTEAFF. The V and J genes are TRBV14 and TRBJ1-1, with 10 bases aligning to TRBD1. Germline V gives CDR1 SGHDN, CDR2 FVKESK. J was trimmed by 1 base and V by 4 bases; bases with no gene match: 3. This CDR3 spans 15 amino acids.

This clonotype was counted a few times. A read error may explain this, as a much larger clone is one base away. The V and J genes are TRBV4-1 and TRBJ2-7; D not certain. Trimming removed 3 bases from V and 5 bases from J, with 11 bases in between. CDR3 length: 13 amino acids. Germline CDR1 MGHRA, CDR2 YSYEKL. Here the CDR3 DNA reads TGCGCCAGCAGCCATCTCCAGGACGACGAGCAGTACTTC. Its translation is CASSHLQDDEQYF.

The chain uses TRBV9 and TRBJ2-7; TRBD2 is a possible D gene (5 bases). Trimming shortened V by 3 bases and J by 9 bases, and 16 bases separated the two germline ends. The length of the CDR3 is 13 residues. Per germline, CDR1 SGDLS and CDR2 YYNGEE. The CDR3 DNA follows: TGTGCCAGCAGCGCGGGTTCCGGGAACGGGCAGTACTTC. Translation: CASSAGSGNGQYF.

This clonotype was picked up one time. This chain links TRBV19 with TRBJ2-7; 15 bases match TRBD2. Unmatched junction bases numbered 0, after V lost 3 bases and J lost 3 bases. The CDR3 covers 15 residues. Germline CDR1 reads LNHDA; CDR2 reads SQIVND (reference sequence). CDR3 sequence reads: CASSMGLAGGYEQYF. Written as DNA, the CDR3 is TGTGCCAGTAGTATGGGACTAGCGGGAGGCTACGAGCAGTACTTC.

The CDR3 loop reads CSARKLEGAFF. CDR3 bases: TGCAGTGCTAGAAAGTTGGAGGGAGCTTTCTTT. This chain connects TRBV20-1 to TRBJ1-1; D uncertain. This CDR3 spans 11 amino acids. With 2 bases removed from V and 10 bases from J, the gap between germline ends came to 11 bases. Germline V lookup: CDR1 DFQATT, CDR2 SNEGSKA (reference sequence).

CDR3 nucleotide sequence: TGTGCCAGCAGCTTAGATGCGGGACCCTCGGGAGCTTTCTTT. This sequence encodes CASSLDAGPSGAFF. This chain connects TRBV7-8 to TRBJ1-1; possibly TRBD1 for D (5 bases). The CDR3 runs to 14 residues. V lost 1 base to trimming and J lost 10 bases, with 16 bases between them. Germline CDR1 is SGHVS and CDR2 is FQNEAQ.

This rearrangement joins TRBV24-1 to TRBJ1-4; 7 nucleotides match TRBD1. The CDR3 contains 16 residues. Trimming took 1 base from V and 1 from J; bases not matched to a gene: 2. The germline V gene has CDR1 KGHDR and CDR2 SFDVKD. This CDR3 reads CATSDFAGGTNEKLFF. As DNA, the CDR3 is TGTGCCACCAGTGATTTTGCAGGGGGAACTAATGAAAAACTGTTTTTT.

The chain links TRBV24-1 to TRBJ2-1, with 8 bases lining up with TRBD1. Unmatched junction bases numbered 6, after V lost 4 bases and J lost 8 bases. The V gene's germline CDR1 is KGHDR and CDR2 SFDVKD. The CDR3 contains 14 residues. The CDR3 sequence: CATSDRTGFDEQFF. CDR3 coding DNA: TGTGCCACCAGTGACCGGACAGGGTTCGATGAGCAGTTCTTC.

This clonotype was observed many times. Here the CDR3 DNA reads TGTGCCAGCAGCGGTCAGGGGTACGGGAACACCGGGGAGCTGTTTTTT. The encoded protein is CASSGQGYGNTGELFF. The chain recombines TRBV9 with TRBJ2-2; D might be TRBD1 (6 bases). CDR1 and CDR2 (germline): SGDLS, YYNGEE. The V gene lost 3 bases and the J gene lost 1 base, with 13 bases spanning the gap. CDR3 length equals 16 residues.

The chain is built from TRBV2 and TRBJ2-5, with TRBD2 as a possible D gene (6 bases). Germline-derived CDR1 and CDR2 are SNHLY and FYNNEI. Deletions cut 3 bases from V and 11 bases from J, with 13 bases between. This CDR3 spans 12 amino acids. For the CDR3, the DNA is TGTGCCAGCAGTGACGGCCCCGGGGGTCAGTACTTC. This translates into CASSDGPGGQYF.

The chain has TRBV20-1 and TRBJ2-7, with a tentative D call TRBD2 (5 bases). V lost 6 bases to trimming and J lost 0 bases, with 15 bases between them. Germline V gives CDR1 DFQATT, CDR2 SNEGSKA (reference sequence). The CDR3 has 14 amino acids. The CDR3 bases are TGCAGTGCCACGGGCAGGAGGAGCTCCTACGAGCAGTACTTC. Its protein is CSATGRRSSYEQYF.

This clonotype was seen only a few times. The chain has TRBV7-3 and TRBJ1-6; 10 bases agree with TRBD1. After removal of 4 bases from V and 9 bases from J, the junction contained 3 bases not matched to a gene. The V gene's germline CDR1 is SGHTA and CDR2 FQGTGA. The CDR3 length is 14 residues. As DNA, the CDR3 is TGTGCCAGCAGCTCGACAGGGGGCCTTTCACCCCTCCACTTT. Translating it yields CASSSTGGLSPLHF.

The chain joins TRBV18 to TRBJ1-3, with 7 bases identical to TRBD1. CDR3 length equals 19 residues. CDR1 and CDR2 from the germline V gene are KGHSH and LQKENI. Trimming took 3 bases from V and 0 from J; bases not matched to a gene: 14. As DNA, the CDR3 is TGTGCCAGCTCACCCGAGGGACAGACCTATTCATTCTCTGGAAACACCATATATTTT. Protein: CASSPEGQTYSFSGNTIYF.

In its sample, this clonotype was seen once. This chain connects TRBV7-2 to TRBJ2-5, with D perhaps TRBD1 (6 bases). V lost 4 bases to trimming and J lost 4 bases, with 16 bases between them. The CDR3 has 15 residues. CDR1 and CDR2 from the germline V gene are SGHTA and FQGNSA. The CDR3 region is CASSSQGSSGETQYF. In nucleotides, the CDR3 is TGTGCCAGCAGCTCGCAGGGGTCATCTGGAGAGACCCAGTACTTC.

The chain joins TRBV2 to TRBJ2-3; 9 bases map to TRBD2. Germline trimming cut 7 bases from V and 6 bases from J; bases unmatched to any gene: 8. Germline CDR1 and CDR2: SNHLY and FYNNEI. This CDR3 contains 14 residues. In DNA, the CDR3 is TGTGCCAGCACCGGACTAGCGTTGGGGGATACGCAGTATTTT. As protein: CASTGLALGDTQYF.